This T cell receptor beta chain was recorded in a study of response to subunit inactivated influenza vaccine. TCRdb reprocessed the RT-PCR reads via MiXCR and lists one record per CDR3 protein. This sample yields fewer than 700,000 distinct CDR3 sequences, of which over 10% are seen a single time; around 13% belongs to the top ten. About this clonotype: Antigen unknown.

Notes on the study in general: T cells newly recruited by each seasonal influenza vaccination are few, the authors suggested.

V lost 5 bases to trimming and J lost 11 bases; unmatched junction nucleotides: 11. The CDR3 has 15 residues. Germline CDR1 reads DFQATT; CDR2 reads SNEGSKA (reference sequence). The V call is TRBV20-1, the J call TRBJ2-1, with 14 bases aligning to TRBD2. Material: PBMCs from blood, obtained roughly 47 days after vaccination. The sequence was obtained from a man over 45 who received an inactivated influenza vaccine. CDR3 loop: CSAAGLAGGLVKQFF. For the CDR3, the DNA is TGCAGTGCTGCCGGACTAGCGGGAGGCCTGGTAAAGCAGTTCTTC.